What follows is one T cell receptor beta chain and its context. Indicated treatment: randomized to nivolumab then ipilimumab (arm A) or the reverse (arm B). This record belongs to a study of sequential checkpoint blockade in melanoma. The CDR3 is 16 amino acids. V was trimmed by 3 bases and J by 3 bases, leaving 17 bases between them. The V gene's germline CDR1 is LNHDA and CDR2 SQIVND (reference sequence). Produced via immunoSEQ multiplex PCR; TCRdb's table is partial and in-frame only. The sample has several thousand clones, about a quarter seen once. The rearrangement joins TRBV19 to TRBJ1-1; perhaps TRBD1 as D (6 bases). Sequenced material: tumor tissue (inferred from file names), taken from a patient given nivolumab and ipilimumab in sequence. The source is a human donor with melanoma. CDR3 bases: TGTGCCAGTAGTATTATTCAGGGGAGTCTGGACACTGAAGCTTTCTTT. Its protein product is CASSIIQGSLDTEAFF.